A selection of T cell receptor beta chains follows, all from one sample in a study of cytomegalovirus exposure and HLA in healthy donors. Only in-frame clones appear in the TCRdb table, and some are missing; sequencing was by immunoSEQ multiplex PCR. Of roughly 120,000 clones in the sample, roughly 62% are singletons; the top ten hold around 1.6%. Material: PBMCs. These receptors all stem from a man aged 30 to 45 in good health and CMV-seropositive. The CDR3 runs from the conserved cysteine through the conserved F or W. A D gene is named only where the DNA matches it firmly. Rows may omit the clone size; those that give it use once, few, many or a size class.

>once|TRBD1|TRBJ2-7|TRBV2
CASSTTGGAGPLAGQALYEQYF
TGTGCCAGCAGTACTACAGGGGGAGCGGGCCCGCTCGCGGGGCAAGCCCTATACGAGCAGTACTTC
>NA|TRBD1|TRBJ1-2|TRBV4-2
CASSPRTGATNYGYTF
TGTGCCAGCAGCCCCCGGACAGGAGCCACTAACTATGGCTACACCTTC
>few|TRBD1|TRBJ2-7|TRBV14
CASSRGQGRGVLYF
TGTGCCAGCAGCCGCGGACAGGGGAGGGGTGTGCTGTACTTC
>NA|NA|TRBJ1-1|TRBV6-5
CASFGGMNTEAFF
TGTGCCAGCTTCGGGGGAATGAACACTGAAGCTTTCTTT
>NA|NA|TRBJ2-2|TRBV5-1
CASSLAPPTGELFF
TGCGCCAGCAGCTTGGCCCCCCCTACCGGGGAGCTGTTTTTT
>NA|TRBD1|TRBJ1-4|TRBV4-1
CASSRRQGAGEKLFF
TGCGCCAGCAGCCGGCGACAGGGGGCTGGTGAAAAACTGTTTTTT
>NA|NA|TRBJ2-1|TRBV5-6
CASSLAQIYNEQFF
TGTGCCAGCAGCTTGGCCCAAATCTACAATGAGCAGTTCTTC
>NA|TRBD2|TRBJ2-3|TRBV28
CASSDSGRAGTDTQYF
TGTGCCAGCAGTGACAGCGGGAGGGCCGGCACAGATACGCAGTATTTT
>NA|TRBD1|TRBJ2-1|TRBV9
CASSITGGTYNEQFF
TGTGCCAGCAGCATCACAGGGGGGACCTACAATGAGCAGTTCTTC
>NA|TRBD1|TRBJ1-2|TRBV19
CASSFQLGQASSNYGYTF
TGTGCCAGTAGTTTTCAATTGGGACAGGCCTCAAGTAACTATGGCTACACCTTC
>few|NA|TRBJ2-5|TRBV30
CAWTIGGAIETQYF
TGTGCCTGGACCATTGGCGGAGCCATAGAGACCCAGTACTTC
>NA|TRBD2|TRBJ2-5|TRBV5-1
CASSLELAGAPQETQYF
TGCGCCAGCAGCTTGGAACTAGCGGGTGCACCTCAAGAGACCCAGTACTTC
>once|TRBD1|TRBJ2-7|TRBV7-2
CASSFGQGASYEQYF
TGTGCCAGCAGCTTTGGCCAGGGGGCTTCCTACGAGCAGTACTTC
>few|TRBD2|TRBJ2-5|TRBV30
CAWSRTGGEETQYF
TGTGCCTGGAGTCGGACCGGGGGGGAAGAGACCCAGTACTTC
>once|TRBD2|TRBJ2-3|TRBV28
CLTSTSGRADTQYF
TGTCTCACCTCTACTAGCGGGAGGGCAGATACGCAGTATTTT
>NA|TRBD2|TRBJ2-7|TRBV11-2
CASSFGGRTGEQYF
TGTGCCAGCAGCTTTGGCGGGAGAACGGGCGAGCAGTACTTC
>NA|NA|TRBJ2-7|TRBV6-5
CASSDSRLSYEQYF
TGTGCCAGCAGCGACTCCCGCCTTTCCTACGAGCAGTACTTC
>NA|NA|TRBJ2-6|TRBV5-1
CASSSRWGDSGANVLTF
TGCGCCAGCAGCTCAAGGTGGGGAGACTCTGGGGCCAACGTCCTGACTTTC
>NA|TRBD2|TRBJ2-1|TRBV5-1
CASSLRASGNGNEQFF
TGCGCCAGCAGCTTGCGTGCTAGCGGAAATGGCAATGAGCAGTTCTTC
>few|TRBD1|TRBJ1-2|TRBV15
CATSRGPSDRGHGYTF
TGTGCCACCAGCAGAGGCCCTTCTGACAGGGGGCACGGCTACACCTTC
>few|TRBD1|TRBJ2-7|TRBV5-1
CASSFKGPSSSGQVISYEQYF
TGCGCCAGCAGCTTTAAGGGACCAAGCTCATCTGGACAGGTGATTTCCTACGAGCAGTACTTC
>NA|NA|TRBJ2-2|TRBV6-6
CASSWTAGELFF
TGTGCCAGCAGCTGGACAGCCGGGGAGCTGTTTTTT
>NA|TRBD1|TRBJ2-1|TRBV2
CASSRGQDLHEQFF
TGTGCCAGCAGCCGCGGACAGGATCTCCATGAGCAGTTCTTC
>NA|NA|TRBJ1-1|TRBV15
CATTAGVAETEAFF
TGTGCCACCACCGCGGGGGTGGCGGAGACTGAAGCTTTCTTT
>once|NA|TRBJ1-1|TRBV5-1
CASSRGQIVDTEAFF
TGCGCCAGCAGCCGCGGACAGATTGTGGACACTGAAGCTTTCTTT
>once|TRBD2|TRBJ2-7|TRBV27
CASSLSGWGGRKQYF
TGTGCCAGCAGTTTATCAGGGTGGGGGGGGAGAAAGCAGTACTTC
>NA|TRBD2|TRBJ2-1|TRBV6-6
CASSGQSGSSYNEQFF
TGTGCCAGCAGTGGCCAGAGCGGGAGCTCCTACAATGAGCAGTTCTTC
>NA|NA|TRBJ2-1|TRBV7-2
CASSLVAGGPYNEQFF
TGTGCCAGCAGCTTAGTGGCGGGCGGCCCCTACAATGAGCAGTTCTTC
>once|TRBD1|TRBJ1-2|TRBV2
CASRGTANYGYTF
TGTGCCAGCAGAGGGACAGCTAACTATGGCTACACCTTC
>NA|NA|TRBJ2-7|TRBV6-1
CASSEGGNRYEQYF
TGTGCCAGCAGTGAGGGCGGGAATCGCTACGAGCAGTACTTC
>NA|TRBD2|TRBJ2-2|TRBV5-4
CASSRIAGANTGELFF
TGTGCCAGCAGCCGTATAGCGGGAGCGAACACCGGGGAGCTGTTTTTT
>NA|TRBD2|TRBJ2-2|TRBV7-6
CASSAGGLAAGELFF
TGTGCCAGCAGTGCAGGAGGACTAGCGGCCGGGGAGCTGTTTTTT
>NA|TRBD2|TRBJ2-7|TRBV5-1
CASSLGLAGGEQYF
TGCGCCAGCAGCTTGGGACTAGCGGGGGGCGAGCAGTACTTC
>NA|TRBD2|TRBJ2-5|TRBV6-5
CASRYGRATGETQYF
TGTGCCAGCAGGTACGGGAGGGCCACGGGAGAGACCCAGTACTTC
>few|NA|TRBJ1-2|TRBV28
CASSLGSVGYTF
TGTGCCAGCAGTTTAGGGAGCGTGGGCTACACCTTC
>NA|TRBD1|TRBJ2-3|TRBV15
CATSRTWTGTDTQYF
TGTGCCACCAGCAGGACCTGGACAGGGACAGATACGCAGTATTTT
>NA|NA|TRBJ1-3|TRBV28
CASSLGHSGNTIYF
TGTGCCAGCAGTCTTGGGCACTCTGGAAACACCATATATTTT
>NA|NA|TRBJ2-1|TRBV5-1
CASSLGGSSYNEQFF
TGCGCCAGCAGCTTGGGAGGGAGCTCCTACAATGAGCAGTTCTTC
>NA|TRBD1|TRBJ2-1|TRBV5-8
CASSYLDRDEQFF
TGTGCCAGCAGCTACCTAGACAGGGATGAGCAGTTCTTC
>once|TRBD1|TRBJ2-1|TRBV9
CASSETGGAYNEQFF
TGTGCCAGCAGCGAGACAGGGGGCGCCTACAATGAGCAGTTCTTC
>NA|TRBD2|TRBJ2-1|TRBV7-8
CASSLGGLAGFDDNEQFF
TGTGCCAGCAGCTTAGGGGGACTAGCGGGCTTTGACGACAATGAGCAGTTCTTC
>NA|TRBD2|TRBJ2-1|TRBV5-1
CASRGASGLAGDNEQFF
TGCGCCAGCCGGGGGGCCTCGGGACTAGCGGGAGACAATGAGCAGTTCTTC
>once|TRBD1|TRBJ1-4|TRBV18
CASSPRSSEGGVFEKLFF
TGTGCCAGCTCACCACGAAGCTCGGAAGGGGGCGTTTTCGAAAAACTGTTTTTT
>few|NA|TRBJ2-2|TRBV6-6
CASRGAGELFF
TGTGCCAGCAGGGGGGCGGGGGAGCTGTTTTTT
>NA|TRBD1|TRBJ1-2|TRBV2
CASRHQTGDYGYTF
TGTGCCAGCAGACACCAGACAGGGGACTATGGCTACACCTTC